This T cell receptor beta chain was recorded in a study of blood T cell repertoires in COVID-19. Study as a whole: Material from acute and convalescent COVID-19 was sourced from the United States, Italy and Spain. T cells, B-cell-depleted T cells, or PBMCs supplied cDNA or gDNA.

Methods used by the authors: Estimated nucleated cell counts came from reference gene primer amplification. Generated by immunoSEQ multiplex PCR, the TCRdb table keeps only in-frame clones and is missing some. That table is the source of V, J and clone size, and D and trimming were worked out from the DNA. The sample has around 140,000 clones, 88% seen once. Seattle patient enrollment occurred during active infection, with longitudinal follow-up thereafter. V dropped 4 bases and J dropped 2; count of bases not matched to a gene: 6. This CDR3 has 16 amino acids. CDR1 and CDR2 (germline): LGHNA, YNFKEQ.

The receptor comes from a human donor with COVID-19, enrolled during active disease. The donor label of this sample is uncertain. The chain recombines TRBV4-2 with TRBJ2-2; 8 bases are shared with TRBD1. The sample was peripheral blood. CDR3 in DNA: TGTGCCAGCAGCCGCGGACAGGGAACTAACACCGGGGAGCTGTTTTTT. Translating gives CASSRGQGTNTGELFF.